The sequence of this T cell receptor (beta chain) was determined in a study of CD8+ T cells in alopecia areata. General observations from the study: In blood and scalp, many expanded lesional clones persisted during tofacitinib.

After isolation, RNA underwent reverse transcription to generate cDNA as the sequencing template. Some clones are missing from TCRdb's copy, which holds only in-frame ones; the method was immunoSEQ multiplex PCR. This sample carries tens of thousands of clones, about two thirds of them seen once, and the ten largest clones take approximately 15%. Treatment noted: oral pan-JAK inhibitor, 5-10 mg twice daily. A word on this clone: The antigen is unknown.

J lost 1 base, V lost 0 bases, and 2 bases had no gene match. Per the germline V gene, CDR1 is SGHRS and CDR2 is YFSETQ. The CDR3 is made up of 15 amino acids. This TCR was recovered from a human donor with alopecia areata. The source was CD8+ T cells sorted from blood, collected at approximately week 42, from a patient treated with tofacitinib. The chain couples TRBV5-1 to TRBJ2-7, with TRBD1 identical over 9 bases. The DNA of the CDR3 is TGCGCCAGCAGCTTGGGGGGACAGGGTTCCTACGAGCAGTACTTC. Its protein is CASSLGGQGSYEQYF.